The subject of this entry is one TCR beta chain. The data were taken from a study of blood T cell repertoires in COVID-19. Study information: PBMCs, B-cell-depleted T cells, or T cells provided the cDNA or gDNA that made up the material.

The table came from immunoSEQ multiplex PCR; TCRdb's copy has only in-frame clones and leaves some out. The sample carries about 170,000 clones, approximately 87% recorded once. The length of the CDR3 is 13 residues. Germline values: CDR1 MRHNA, CDR2 SNTAGT. With 2 bases removed from V and 8 bases from J, the gap between germline ends came to 10 bases. The chain couples TRBV6-4 to TRBJ2-1; possibly TRBD1 for D (6 bases). The TCR was taken from a man aged 18 to 29 with active or convalescent COVID-19. Sequenced sample: peripheral blood. The CDR3 DNA is TGTGCCAGCAGTGACGCCAGGGGCCATGAGCAGTTCTTC. It is translated as CASSDARGHEQFF.